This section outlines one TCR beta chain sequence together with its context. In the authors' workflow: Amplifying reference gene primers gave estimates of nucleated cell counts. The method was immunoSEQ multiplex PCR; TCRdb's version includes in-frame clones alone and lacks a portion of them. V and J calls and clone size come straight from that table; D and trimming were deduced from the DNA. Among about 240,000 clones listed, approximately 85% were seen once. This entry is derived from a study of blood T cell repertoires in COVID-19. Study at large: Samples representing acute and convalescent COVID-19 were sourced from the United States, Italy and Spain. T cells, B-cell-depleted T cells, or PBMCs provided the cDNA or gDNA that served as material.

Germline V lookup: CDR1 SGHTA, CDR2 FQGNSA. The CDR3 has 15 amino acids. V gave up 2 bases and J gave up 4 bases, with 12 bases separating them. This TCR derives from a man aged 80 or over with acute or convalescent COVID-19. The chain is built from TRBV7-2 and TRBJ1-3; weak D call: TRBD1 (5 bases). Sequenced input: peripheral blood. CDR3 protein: CASSLSGQQGNTIYF. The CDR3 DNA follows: TGTGCCAGCAGCTTATCAGGACAACAGGGAAACACCATATATTTT.